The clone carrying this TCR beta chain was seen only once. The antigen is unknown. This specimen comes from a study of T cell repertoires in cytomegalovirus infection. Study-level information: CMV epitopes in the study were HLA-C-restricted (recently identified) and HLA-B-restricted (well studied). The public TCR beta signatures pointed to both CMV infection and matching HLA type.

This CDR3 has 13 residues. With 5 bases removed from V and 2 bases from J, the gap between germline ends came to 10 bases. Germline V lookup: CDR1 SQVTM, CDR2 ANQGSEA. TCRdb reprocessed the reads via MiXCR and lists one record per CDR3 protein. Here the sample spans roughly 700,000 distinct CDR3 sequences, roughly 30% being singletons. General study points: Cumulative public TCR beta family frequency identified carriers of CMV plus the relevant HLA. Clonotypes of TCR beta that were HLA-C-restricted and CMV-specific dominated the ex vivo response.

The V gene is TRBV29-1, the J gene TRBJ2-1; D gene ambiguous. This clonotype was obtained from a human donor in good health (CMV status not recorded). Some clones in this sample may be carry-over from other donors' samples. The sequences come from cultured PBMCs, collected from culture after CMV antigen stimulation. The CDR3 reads CSVPVTAYNEQFF. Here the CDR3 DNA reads TGCAGCGTTCCCGTTACAGCCTACAATGAGCAGTTCTTC.